The 10 T cell receptor beta chains listed next were all sequenced from one sample in a study of shared clonotypes between healthy human individuals (dated by TCRdb to 2020 to 2022). Receptors were amplified or captured by the immunoSEQ multiplex PCR assay. In its TCRdb copy, this immuneACCESS table keeps in-frame sequences only and misses some clones. Where compared with another copy, unresolved V genes explain less than half of these, and the others have no known cause. For this sample there are roughly 490,000 clones; 76% appear just once. The ten largest clones capture 10% to 15% of the sample. Material for sequencing was PBMCs. The source of these receptors is a woman aged 40 to 50 in good health. Some clones in this sample may be carry-over from other donors' samples.

The V gene is TRBV5-1, the J gene TRBJ2-3; D remains unclear. There are 16 residues in the CDR3. V shed 0 bases and J shed 2 bases, with 13 bases lying between them. CDR1 SGHRS and CDR2 YFSETQ come from the germline V gene. The CDR3, as DNA: TGCGCCAGCAGCTTGGATCGCACAGCGAACACAGATACGCAGTATTTT. Amino acids: CASSLDRTANTDTQYF. Variable domain in full (rest from reference TRBV5-1 and TRBJ2-3): KAGVTQTPRYLIKTRGQQVTLSCSPISGHRSVSWYQQTPGQGLQFLFEYFSETQRNKGNFPGRFSGRQFSNSRSEMNVSTLELGDSALYLCASSLDRTANTDTQYFGPGTRLTVL.

This clone came up a few times. The chain is built from TRBV7-9 and TRBJ1-1, with no clear D. V lost 4 bases to trimming and J lost 4 bases, with 10 bases between them. Germline V gene sequence: CDR1 SEHNR, CDR2 FQNEAQ (reference sequence). The CDR3 spans 13 residues. The CDR3 DNA follows: TGTGCCAGCAGCTCCCAAAGGGCCACTGAAGCTTTCTTT. Encoded protein: CASSSQRATEAFF.

V gene TRBV7-2 combines with J gene TRBJ2-5; D is unresolved. Per germline, CDR1 SGHTA and CDR2 FQGNSA. The CDR3 spans 10 residues. Trimming left V 4 bases short and J 7 bases short, with 4 bases between. The CDR3 region has the DNA TGTGCCAGCAGCTACGGGACCCAGTACTTC. It encodes CASSYGTQYF.

This clone has a single count. The chain links TRBV2 to TRBJ1-1; TRBD1 is a possible D gene (6 bases). The ends were cut back, 10 bases at V and 4 bases at J, with 13 bases in the middle. This CDR3 region has 12 residues. Germline loops: CDR1 SNHLY, CDR2 FYNNEI. The CDR3 loop reads CAIGTLATEAFF. Written as DNA, the CDR3 is TGTGCCATCGGGACACTAGCCACTGAAGCTTTCTTT.

V is TRBV28 and J is TRBJ2-5; TRBD2 matches at 12 bases. Germline values: CDR1 MDHEN, CDR2 SYDVKM. V lost 6 bases, J lost 5 bases, and 10 bases stayed unmatched. This CDR3 is 16 amino acids long. The CDR3, as DNA: TGTGCCAGCAGCCCCGGGGGGCTAGCGGGAGGGGAGACCCAGTACTTC. Encoded protein: CASSPGGLAGGETQYF.

V gene TRBV9 combines with J gene TRBJ2-2; 12 bases are shared with TRBD2. Germline V gene data show CDR1 as SGDLS and CDR2 as YYNGEE. The CDR3 contains 18 residues. The J segment lost 1 base and the V segment lost 3 bases, leaving 7 bases of the junction unmatched. The CDR3 here is CASSALAGGVGNTGELFF. As DNA, the CDR3 is TGTGCCAGCAGCGCACTAGCGGGAGGAGTAGGGAACACCGGGGAGCTGTTTTTT.

The CDR3 is CAISDSIQETQYF. Written as DNA, the CDR3 is TGTGCCATCAGTGATAGTATCCAAGAGACCCAGTACTTC. The rearrangement links TRBV10-3 to TRBJ2-5; D unclear. The CDR3 covers 13 residues. From germline, CDR1 is ENHRY and CDR2 SYGVKD. Trimming took off 3 bases at V and 1 base at J, with 6 bases between the two ends.

There are a few counts of this clone. This sequence joins TRBV18 and TRBJ1-5, with D possibly matching TRBD1 (5 bases). This CDR3 comprises 13 residues. Germline V lookup: CDR1 KGHSH, CDR2 LQKENI. The germline V and J ends were trimmed by 5 bases and 5 bases, with 10 bases remaining between them. The CDR3, as DNA: TGTGCCAGCTCATTCGGGACGGATCAGCCCCAGCATTTT. This sequence encodes CASSFGTDQPQHF.

The V and J genes are TRBV7-8 and TRBJ2-2, with TRBD2 matching over 9 bases. With V trimmed by 0 bases and J by 8 bases, 4 bases remained unmatched. The CDR3 spans 15 residues. Germline CDR1 and CDR2: SGHVS and FQNEAQ. The CDR3 loop is CASSLAQREVGELFF. CDR3 coding DNA: TGTGCCAGCAGCTTAGCTCAGCGGGAGGTTGGGGAGCTGTTTTTT. Supplemented by reference TRBV7-8 and TRBJ2-2, the full variable domain reads GAGVSQSPRYKVAKRGQDVALRCDPISGHVSLFWYQQALGQGPEFLTYFQNEAQLDKSGLPSDRFFAERPEGSVSTLKIQRTQQEDSAVYLCASSLAQREVGELFFGEGSRLTVL.

This clone was observed once. The V call is TRBV15, the J call TRBJ2-2; possible D gene TRBD2, 6 bases. The CDR3 runs 17 residues. The germline CDR1 and CDR2 sequences are LNHNV and YYDKDF (reference sequence). The ends were cut back, 3 bases at V and 4 bases at J, with 18 bases in the middle. The CDR3 region has the DNA TGTGCCACCAGCAGGGGCCCCGGGAGATCGAGCACCGGGGAGCTGTTTTTT. Protein: CATSRGPGRSSTGELFF. Variable domain in full (rest from reference TRBV15 and TRBJ2-2): DAMVIQNPRYQVTQFGKPVTLSCSQTLNHNVMYWYQQKSSQAPKLLFHYYDKDFNNEADTPDNFQSRRPNTSFCFLDIRSPGLGDTAMYLCATSRGPGRSSTGELFFGEGSRLTVL.